Sequencing of this TCR beta chain was carried out in a study of blood T cell repertoires in COVID-19. Study context: Samples came from the United States, Italy and Spain, spanning acute and convalescent COVID-19. From T cells, B-cell-depleted T cells, or PBMCs came the material, which was cDNA or gDNA.

Trimming stripped 1 base from V and 4 bases from J, with 8 bases between. The CDR3 runs 13 residues. CDR1 and CDR2 (germline): GTSNPN, SVGIG (reference sequence). The authors' processing: Amplified reference gene primers provided the basis for estimating nucleated cell counts. Repertoires were generated with immunoSEQ multiplex PCR, while TCRdb's copy carries only in-frame clones and drops some. Clone size and the V and J calls come from that table; the DNA yielded D and trimming. The sample shows roughly 150,000 clones, more than 70% of them seen only once. This clone was observed once. The sequenced material came from peripheral blood. The V gene is TRBV30, the J gene TRBJ2-1; tentatively, D is TRBD1 (5 bases). This TCR was sampled from a woman in her 70s who had recovered from COVID-19. For the CDR3, the DNA is TGTGCCTGGAGTGCTCGACAGTACAATGAGCAGTTCTTC. Its translation: CAWSARQYNEQFF.